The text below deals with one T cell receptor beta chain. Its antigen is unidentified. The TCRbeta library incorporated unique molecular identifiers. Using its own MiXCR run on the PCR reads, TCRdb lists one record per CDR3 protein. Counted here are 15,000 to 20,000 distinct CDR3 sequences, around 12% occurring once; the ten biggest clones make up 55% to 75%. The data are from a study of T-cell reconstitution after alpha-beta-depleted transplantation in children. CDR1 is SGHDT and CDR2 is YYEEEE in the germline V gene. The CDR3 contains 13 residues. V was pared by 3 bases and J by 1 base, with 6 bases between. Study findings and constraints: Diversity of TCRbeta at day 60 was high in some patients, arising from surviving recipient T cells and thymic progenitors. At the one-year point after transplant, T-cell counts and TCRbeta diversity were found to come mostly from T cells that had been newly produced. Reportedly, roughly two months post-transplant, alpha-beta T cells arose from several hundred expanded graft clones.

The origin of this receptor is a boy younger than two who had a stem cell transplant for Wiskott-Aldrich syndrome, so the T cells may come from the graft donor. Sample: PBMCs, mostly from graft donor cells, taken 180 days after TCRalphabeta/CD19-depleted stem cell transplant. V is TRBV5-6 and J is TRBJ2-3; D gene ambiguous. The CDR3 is CASSSGGTDTQYF. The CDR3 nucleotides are TGTGCCAGCAGCTCTGGGGGCACAGATACGCAGTATTTT.